These T cell receptor beta chains were read from a single sample in a study. TCRdb re-called the 5' RACE reads with MiXCR, one entry per CDR3 protein. The sample holds 10,000 to 15,000 distinct CDR3 sequences; under 25% are singletons and the top ten take 2.5% to 3.5%. The sample taken for sequencing was naive CD4+ T cells sorted from blood. Every receptor here comes from a female donor with breast cancer. CDR3s include the opening cysteine and the closing phenylalanine or tryptophan. D genes are given only for firm matches. Clone size is stated in some rows and not others, as once, few, many or a class when expanded.

v_call: TRBV2
clone_size: -
j_call: TRBJ1-2
d_call: -
cdr3_length: 15
cdr3_nt: TGTGCCAGCAGTGAAAGACCAGGGAGCTCCTATGGCTACACCTTC
cdr3_aa: CASSERPGSSYGYTF

v_call: TRBV5-1
clone_size: -
j_call: TRBJ2-1
d_call: -
cdr3_length: 14
cdr3_nt: TGCGCCAGCAGCTTGATGCCAGGCTACAATGAGCAGTTCTTC
cdr3_aa: CASSLMPGYNEQFF

v_call: TRBV6-5
clone_size: -
j_call: TRBJ1-1
d_call: TRBD1
cdr3_length: 15
cdr3_nt: TGTGCCAGCAGTGCCTGGGGACAGAGGAGCACTGAAGCTTTCTTT
cdr3_aa: CASSAWGQRSTEAFF

v_call: TRBV25-1
clone_size: -
j_call: TRBJ2-1
d_call: TRBD1
cdr3_length: 14
cdr3_nt: TGTGCCAGCAGTGGACAGGGATGGGGGAATGAGCAGTTCTTC
cdr3_aa: CASSGQGWGNEQFF

v_call: TRBV6-5
clone_size: -
j_call: TRBJ2-7
d_call: -
cdr3_length: 14
cdr3_nt: TGTGCCAGCAGTGCCCGGGCTCCCTCCTACGAGCAGTACTTC
cdr3_aa: CASSARAPSYEQYF

v_call: TRBV29-1
clone_size: many
j_call: TRBJ2-7
d_call: -
cdr3_length: 14
cdr3_nt: TGCAGCGTTGAAGTTAAGAGCAGCTCCTACGAGCAGTACTTC
cdr3_aa: CSVEVKSSSYEQYF

v_call: TRBV5-1
clone_size: many
j_call: TRBJ2-3
d_call: -
cdr3_length: 14
cdr3_nt: TGCGCCAGCAGCTTGAGTCAGTACACAGATACGCAGTATTTT
cdr3_aa: CASSLSQYTDTQYF

v_call: TRBV11-3
clone_size: many
j_call: TRBJ2-1
d_call: -
cdr3_length: 12
cdr3_nt: TGTGCCAGCAGCTTTGTCTACAATGAGCAGTTCTTC
cdr3_aa: CASSFVYNEQFF

v_call: TRBV4-2
clone_size: medium-sized
j_call: TRBJ2-1
d_call: -
cdr3_length: 14
cdr3_nt: TGTGCCAGCAGCCAGGCTAGCGCGAAGGATGAGCAGTTCTTC
cdr3_aa: CASSQASAKDEQFF

v_call: TRBV12-3/TRBV12-4
clone_size: many
j_call: TRBJ1-1
d_call: TRBD1
cdr3_length: 14
cdr3_nt: TGTGCCAGCAGTCAACAGGGGGTAAACACTGAAGCTTTCTTT
cdr3_aa: CASSQQGVNTEAFF

v_call: TRBV6-5
clone_size: medium-sized
j_call: TRBJ1-2
d_call: -
cdr3_length: 14
cdr3_nt: TGTGCCAGCAGTAACAGGGTTGGGAACTATGGCTACACCTTC
cdr3_aa: CASSNRVGNYGYTF

v_call: TRBV2
clone_size: medium-sized
j_call: TRBJ1-1
d_call: -
cdr3_length: 14
cdr3_nt: TGTGCCAGCAGTGAAGGGGGCTCCAACACTGAAGCTTTCTTT
cdr3_aa: CASSEGGSNTEAFF

v_call: TRBV6-2/TRBV6-3
clone_size: many
j_call: TRBJ2-7
d_call: -
cdr3_length: 14
cdr3_nt: TGTGCCAGCAGTTACGATCAGGTACGCGACGAGCAGTACTTC
cdr3_aa: CASSYDQVRDEQYF

v_call: TRBV20-1
clone_size: many
j_call: TRBJ1-2
d_call: -
cdr3_length: 13
cdr3_nt: TGCAGTGCGGCCGGGACGGCGAACTATGGCTACACCTTC
cdr3_aa: CSAAGTANYGYTF

v_call: TRBV7-2
clone_size: medium-sized
j_call: TRBJ2-6
d_call: -
cdr3_length: 14
cdr3_nt: TGTGCCAGCAGTCGTACTATTGGGGCCAACGTCCTGACTTTC
cdr3_aa: CASSRTIGANVLTF

v_call: TRBV20-1
clone_size: many
j_call: TRBJ2-3
d_call: -
cdr3_length: 12
cdr3_nt: TGCAGTGCTACCGACAACAGTGAGACGCAGTATTTT
cdr3_aa: CSATDNSETQYF

v_call: TRBV5-1
clone_size: few
j_call: TRBJ1-2
d_call: -
cdr3_length: 16
cdr3_nt: TGCGCCAGCAGCCCCTGGGGGGTCGGGTTTGACTATGGCTACACCTTC
cdr3_aa: CASSPWGVGFDYGYTF

v_call: TRBV5-6
clone_size: few
j_call: TRBJ2-1
d_call: -
cdr3_length: 16
cdr3_nt: TGTGTCAGCAGCTTCCCCCCCCCGACCTCCTACAATGAGCAGTTCTTC
cdr3_aa: CVSSFPPPTSYNEQFF